This T cell receptor (beta chain) came from a study of OX40 agonist ivuxolimab in advanced cancers. Study information: Ivuxolimab was delivered to patients intravenously every 2 weeks at doses spanning 0.01 to 10 mg/kg. Whole-study findings and limits: People who partly responded at 0.1-3.0 mg/kg had some of the least clonal expansion seen. The expanded peripheral T cells' antigen specificity was not determined.

In the case of this clone: Antigen specificity is unknown.

This CDR3 spans 15 amino acids. The trim removed 0 bases at V and 8 bases at J, leaving 3 bases unmatched. Germline V gene data show CDR1 as KGHSH and CDR2 as LQKENI. Generated by immunoSEQ multiplex PCR, the TCRdb table keeps only in-frame clones and is missing some. Found here are some 34,000 clones, just under 80% of them singletons; the top ten hold 10% to 15%. This TCR was recovered from an adult with an advanced solid tumor such as melanoma, head and neck, liver or kidney cancer. Sequences were derived from CD4+ or CD8+ T cells sorted from blood, sampled in a trial of the OX40 agonist ivuxolimab. The chain carries TRBV18 and TRBJ1-4; 10 bases map to TRBD1. The CDR3 DNA follows: TGTGCCAGCTCACCACCTGGGACAGGGGCAGAAAAACTGTTTTTT. Amino acids: CASSPPGTGAEKLFF.